The clone carrying this TCR beta chain has more than one count but fewer than ten. TCRdb processed the 5' RACE reads anew with MiXCR; each CDR3 protein has one entry. In the table there are some 44,000 distinct CDR3 sequences, around 30% of which are singletons. The CDR3 contains 14 residues. Germline V gene data show CDR1 as MNHEY and CDR2 as SVGEGT. V was pared by 6 bases and J by 6 bases, with 15 bases between. Sequencing used tumor-infiltrating memory CD4+ T cells sorted from the breast tumor. Subset of the sample: memory CD4+ T cells, CD4+CD45RO+CD25-. The TCR sequence derives from a female donor with breast cancer. The rearrangement links TRBV6-2 or TRBV6-3 to TRBJ1-5; perhaps TRBD1 as D (6 bases). CDR3 sequence reads: CASSPRQVGQPQHF. CDR3 sequence (DNA): TGTGCCAGCAGCCCCCGACAGGTTGGTCAGCCCCAGCATTTT.